This passage covers 23 T cell receptor beta chains from one sample sequenced in a study of blood T cell repertoires in COVID-19. The table came from immunoSEQ multiplex PCR; TCRdb's copy has only in-frame clones and leaves some out. The sample comprises hundreds of thousands of clones, 70% to 90% of which are singletons, and 3.3% rests with the top ten. The sequencing input was PBMCs or T cells enriched from blood (not recorded which). These receptors were collected from a woman in her thirties or forties with acute COVID-19.

The rearrangement uses TRBV11-1 and TRBJ2-7; 7 bases are a match to TRBD2. The J segment lost 2 bases and the V segment lost 5 bases, leaving 9 bases of the junction unmatched. In germline, CDR1 is SGHAT, CDR2 FQDESV (reference sequence). The CDR3 has 15 amino acids. The CDR3 DNA sequence: TGTGCCAGCAGCCTCCTCGGGAGGATCCCCTACGAGCAGTACTTC. Its translation is CASSLLGRIPYEQYF.

This chain connects TRBV5-6 to TRBJ1-3; TRBD1 agrees at 8 bases. CDR3 length equals 16 residues. Trimming cost V 0 bases and J 4 bases; bases outside gene matches: 6. Germline CDR1 and CDR2: SGHDT and YYEEEE. Here the CDR3 reads CASSLGYGQGGNTIYF. The CDR3 DNA sequence: TGTGCCAGCAGCTTGGGATATGGACAGGGCGGAAACACCATATATTTT.

V and J are TRBV9 and TRBJ1-2; unclear D gene. The V gene lost 5 bases and the J gene lost 1 base, with 12 bases spanning the gap. The germline gives CDR1 SGDLS, CDR2 YYNGEE. The CDR3 is 14 amino acids. CDR3 residues: CASRTSGGNYGYTF. CDR3 coding DNA: TGTGCCAGCAGGACGAGTGGAGGTAACTATGGCTACACCTTC.

The genes are TRBV30 and TRBJ2-7; TRBD2 aligns across 7 bases. J lost 2 bases, V lost 4 bases, and 11 bases had no gene match. Germline assignment: CDR1 GTSNPN and CDR2 SVGIG (reference sequence). The CDR3 totals 15 residues. CDR3 nucleotides: TGTGCCTGGACTAGGATTGGGGGGGAGCCCTACGAGCAGTACTTC. Its translation: CAWTRIGGEPYEQYF. The entire variable domain, with the rest obtained from reference TRBV30 and TRBJ2-7, is as follows: SQTIHQWPATLVQPVGSPLSLECTVEGTSNPNLYWYRQAAGRGLQLLFYSVGIGQISSEVPQNLSASRPQDRQFILSSKKLLLSDSGFYLCAWTRIGGEPYEQYFGPGTRLTVT.

The genes are TRBV11-3 and TRBJ2-3; TRBD1 is a possible D gene (5 bases). The CDR3 sequence is 14 residues long. V dropped 1 base and J dropped 4 bases, with 9 bases sitting between them. The V gene's germline CDR1 is SGHNT and CDR2 YENEEA. In DNA, the CDR3 is TGTGCCAGCAGCTTAGTTCAGGGTTCAGATACGCAGTATTTT. It specifies CASSLVQGSDTQYF.

The rearrangement joins TRBV2 to TRBJ1-1; unclear D gene. Trimming cost V 0 bases and J 7 bases, with 12 bases left between them. The V gene's germline CDR1 is SNHLY and CDR2 FYNNEI. The CDR3 extends over 14 amino acids. This CDR3 is CASSEAGESGEAFF. The CDR3 nucleotides are TGTGCCAGCAGTGAAGCAGGAGAAAGCGGTGAAGCTTTCTTT.

The chain employs TRBV5-1 and TRBJ2-1; 11 nucleotides match TRBD2. V was clipped by 4 bases and J by 3 bases; unmatched bases: 3. In germline, CDR1 is SGHRS, CDR2 YFSETQ. The CDR3 contains 15 residues. CDR3 region: CASSVSGRDYNEQFF. CDR3 DNA: TGCGCCAGCAGCGTTAGCGGGAGGGACTACAATGAGCAGTTCTTC.

In its sample, this clone was seen once. This sequence joins TRBV15 and TRBJ1-3, with D possibly being TRBD1 (6 bases). The CDR3 is 17 residues long. Germline V gene data show CDR1 as LNHNV and CDR2 as YYDKDF (reference sequence). Trimming pared 3 bases from V and 3 bases from J, leaving 18 bases between. CDR3 DNA: TGTGCCACCAGCAGGAAACTTACAGGGTTCTTTGGAAACACCATATATTTT. This codes for CATSRKLTGFFGNTIYF.

As to this clone: One junction end does not reproduce the germline sequence, and a read error may be involved. The rearrangement uses TRBV10-1 and TRBJ1-2; D is undetermined. Per germline, CDR1 WNHNN and CDR2 SYGVQD (reference sequence). The CDR3 runs to 13 residues. Here the CDR3 DNA reads TGCGCCAGCAGTGGAATGAGGAACTCTGGCTACACCTTC. This encodes CASSGMRNSGYTF.

The gene calls are TRBV10-3 and TRBJ2-2; 10 bases fit TRBD2. Unmatched junction bases numbered 9, after V lost 7 bases and J lost 7 bases. This CDR3 has 15 residues. In germline, CDR1 is ENHRY, CDR2 SYGVKD. The CDR3: CAINQREGPNGELFF. In DNA form, the CDR3 reads TGTGCCATCAATCAGCGGGAGGGTCCTAACGGGGAGCTGTTTTTT.

This clone was seen only once. In nucleotides, the CDR3 is TGTGCCAGTAGTATTCTAGAAGGACAAGGGACTGTTATGCTGTTTTTT. Amino acids: CASSILEGQGTVMLFF. The rearrangement joins TRBV19 to TRBJ1-4; D is possibly TRBD1 (5 bases). This CDR3 contains 16 residues. Germline V gene data show CDR1 as LNHDA and CDR2 as SQIVND (reference sequence). Trimming pared 3 bases from V and 14 bases from J, leaving 25 bases between.

The DNA for the CDR3 is TGCAGCGTGACAGGGGGTTTAGAGACTGAAGCTTTCTTT. It codes for CSVTGGLETEAFF. The chain joins TRBV29-1 to TRBJ1-1; TRBD1 matches 9 bases. This CDR3 has 13 residues. The junction had 7 bases not matched to a gene; V was cut back by 6 bases and J by 5 bases. Germline V lookup: CDR1 SQVTM, CDR2 ANQGSEA.

This chain joins TRBV12-2 and TRBJ1-6; the DNA was not used to check the table's D call, TRBD1. TRBV12-2 corresponds to a pseudogene. The CDR3 covers 18 residues. CDR3 loop: CASRSIGGQGENNSPLHF. The CDR3 coding sequence is TGTGCAAGTCGCTCGATAGGGGGACAGGGAGAGAATAATTCACCCCTCCACTTT.

The chain uses TRBV5-4 and TRBJ2-1; D is unresolved. V lost 1 base and J lost 7, with 9 bases in between. Germline V lookup: CDR1 SGHNT, CDR2 YYREEE (reference sequence). This CDR3 is 13 amino acids long. The CDR3 coding sequence is TGTGCCAGCAGCTTGAATTCCGAGAATGAGCAGTTCTTC. This sequence encodes CASSLNSENEQFF.

This clone was seen a few times. This chain joins TRBV7-3 and TRBJ1-1, with D unclear. Germline V lookup: CDR1 SGHTA, CDR2 FQGTGA. This CDR3 has 13 amino acids. V was clipped by 5 bases and J by 1 base, with 8 bases between them. CDR3 in DNA: TGTGCCAGCAGCCAGACAAGGAACACTGAAGCTTTCTTT. Translated, it gives CASSQTRNTEAFF.

The CDR3 DNA follows: TGCGCCAGCAGCTCCCCCCCAGATGGCTACACCTTC. This encodes CASSSPPDGYTF. The chain employs TRBV5-1 and TRBJ1-2; D unresolved. The CDR3 extends over 12 amino acids. V shed 3 bases and J shed 6 bases, with 9 bases lying between them. Germline lookup yields CDR1 SGHRS and CDR2 YFSETQ.

The rearrangement uses TRBV27 and TRBJ2-1; D is undetermined. Germline V CDR1 and CDR2: MNHEY, SMNVEV (reference sequence). The CDR3 runs to 13 residues. Trimming left V 3 bases short and J 4 bases short, with 7 bases between. CDR3 sequence reads: CASSLGLYNEQFF. CDR3 nucleotides: TGTGCCAGCAGTTTGGGCCTTTACAATGAGCAGTTCTTC.

The genes are TRBV28 and TRBJ1-2, with 12 bases matching TRBD1. Germline CDR1 is MDHEN and CDR2 is SYDVKM. CDR3 length: 14 residues. Losses at the gene ends were 5 bases for V and 7 bases for J; bases not matched to a gene: 5. CDR3 sequence (DNA): TGTGCCAGCAGTCCGGGGACAGGGGGCCGTGGCTACACCTTC. This sequence encodes CASSPGTGGRGYTF.

The chain is built from TRBV5-1 and TRBJ1-2; 10 bases map to TRBD1. Germline CDR1 is SGHRS and CDR2 is YFSETQ. V lost 0 bases, J lost 8 bases, and 7 bases stayed unmatched. This CDR3 is 15 amino acids long. The DNA for the CDR3 is TGCGCCAGCAGCTTGGCCGGGACAGGGGTGGGCGGCTACACCTTC. This translates into CASSLAGTGVGGYTF.

The chain has TRBV7-2 and TRBJ1-3, with a possible D match to TRBD1 (5 bases). V lost 3 bases, J lost 0 bases, and 15 bases lay in between. The CDR3 is 17 residues long. The germline V gene has CDR1 SGHTA and CDR2 FQGNSA. In DNA, the CDR3 is TGTGCCAGCAGCTTTTGGGCGGCGGGGGGCTCTGGAAACACCATATATTTT. This translates into CASSFWAAGGSGNTIYF.

The chain employs TRBV6-6 and TRBJ2-1; 8 positions agree with TRBD1. CDR1 and CDR2 from the germline V gene are MNHNY and SVGAGI (reference sequence). The V gene end was trimmed by 6 bases and the J gene end by 3 bases; junction bases not matched to a gene: 7. There are 15 residues in the CDR3. DNA for the CDR3: TGTGCCAGCAGGTCCGGGACAGGACTCTACAATGAGCAGTTCTTC. The encoded protein is CASRSGTGLYNEQFF.

This clone was counted a single time. The chain employs TRBV2 and TRBJ2-2; 13 positions agree with TRBD2. Per germline, CDR1 SNHLY and CDR2 FYNNEI. The CDR3 runs 18 residues. V dropped 4 bases and J dropped 0; count of bases not matched to a gene: 5. CDR3 sequence reads: CASSVQLAGGTNTGELFF. The DNA for the CDR3 is TGTGCCAGCAGTGTGCAACTAGCGGGAGGGACGAACACCGGGGAGCTGTTTTTT.

This sequence joins TRBV18 and TRBJ2-2, with 8 nucleotides matching TRBD1. This CDR3 has 14 amino acids. Germline loops: CDR1 KGHSH, CDR2 LQKENI. V lost 8 bases, J lost 4 bases, and 6 bases stayed unmatched. Written as DNA, the CDR3 is TGTGCCAGCCCATGGACAGGGCGCACCGGGGAGCTGTTTTTT. Translating it yields CASPWTGRTGELFF.